The clone carrying this TCR beta chain was counted a single time. Its antigen remains unidentified. The data were taken from a study of shared clonotypes between healthy human individuals. Overall study results and limits: Shared across a few donors were 4% to 5% of the naive CD4 clonotypes. Researchers found naive subsets generally carried larger estimated richness than memory subsets.

V lost 4 bases and J lost 6; bases outside the gene matches: 13. The germline CDR1 and CDR2 sequences are SGHNT and YYREEE (reference sequence). This CDR3 is 15 amino acids long. Every subset had its genomic DNA shared out evenly among several immunoSEQ plates. Sequencing was performed with immunoSEQ multiplex PCR; in TCRdb, only in-frame clones are kept and a portion is missing. The table lists roughly 2.2 million clones, over 90% of them singletons. Each donor was a Caucasian adult residing in Nashville, Tennessee. The V and J genes are TRBV5-4 and TRBJ2-7; TRBD1 agrees at 7 bases. Sequenced sample: naive CD4+ T cells from PBMCs. Subset reported: CD45RA+ positively selected. The TCR was taken from a man in his late teens or twenties in good health. Some clones in this sample may be carry-over from other donors' samples. In DNA form, the CDR3 reads TGTGCCAGCAGCCCCATGCCGGGACAGCATCGCGAGCAGTACTTC. Amino acid sequence: CASSPMPGQHREQYF.